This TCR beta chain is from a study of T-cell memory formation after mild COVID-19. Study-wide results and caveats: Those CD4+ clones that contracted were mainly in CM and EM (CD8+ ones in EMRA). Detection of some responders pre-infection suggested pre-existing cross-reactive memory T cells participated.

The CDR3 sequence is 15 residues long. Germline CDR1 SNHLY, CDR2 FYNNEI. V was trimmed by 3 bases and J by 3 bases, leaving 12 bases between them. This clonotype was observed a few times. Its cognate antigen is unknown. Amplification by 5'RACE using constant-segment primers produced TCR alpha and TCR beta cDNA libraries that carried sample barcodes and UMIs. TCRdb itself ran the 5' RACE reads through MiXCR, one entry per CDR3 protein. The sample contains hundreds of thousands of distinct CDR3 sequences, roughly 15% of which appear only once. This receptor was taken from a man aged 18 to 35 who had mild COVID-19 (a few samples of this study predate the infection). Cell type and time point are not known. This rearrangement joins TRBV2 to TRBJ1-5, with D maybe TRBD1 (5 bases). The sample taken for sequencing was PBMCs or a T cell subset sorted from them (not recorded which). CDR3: CASSEIRGINQPQHF. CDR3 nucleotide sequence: TGTGCCAGCAGTGAGATTAGGGGTATCAATCAGCCCCAGCATTTT.